This T cell receptor beta chain came from a study of CD8 T cells in Susac syndrome. Reverse transcription of roughly 0.5 to 1 ug RNA used random hexamers. The CDR3 of TCR beta was amplified by immunoSEQ multiplex PCR across 54 Vbeta and 13 Jbeta. TCRdb fed the immunoSEQ multiplex PCR reads into MiXCR, producing one record per CDR3 protein. The table records about 440,000 distinct CDR3 sequences, around 85% of them present only once. From blood CD8+ and CD4+ T cells, TCR beta sequences were generated. Negative isolation yielded CD8+ and CD4+ T cells; FACS enriched TEMRA cells. The CDR3 contains 16 residues. Per the germline V gene, CDR1 is PRHDT and CDR2 is FYEKMQ (reference sequence). V was cut by 5 bases and J by 4 bases, with 17 bases left in between.

Specimen: CD8+ T cells from PBMCs. The clonotype originates from a human donor with multiple sclerosis. V is TRBV13 and J is TRBJ2-2, with no clear D. The CDR3 DNA sequence: TGTGCCAGCAGCCCCCCAGATACATGGGGCACCGGGGAGCTGTTTTTT. Translation: CASSPPDTWGTGELFF.